This is a list of T cell receptor beta chains from one sample in a study of T cells after yellow fever vaccination. Each CDR3 protein is one row after TCRdb ran MiXCR on the 5' RACE reads. The data contain about 310,000 distinct CDR3 sequences, roughly 3.5% of them seen just once; the ten biggest clones take up about 25%. Source: PBMCs, taken on the day of the yellow fever booster vaccination. Receptor source: a man aged 18 to 29 who received the YFV17D yellow fever vaccine. The CDR3 runs from the conserved cysteine through the conserved F or W. Each record gives: J gene, V gene, clone size, D gene, CDR3 DNA, CDR3 protein. A D gene is named only where the DNA matches it firmly. A row's size may be missing; if present it is once, few, many or a size class.

j_call: TRBJ1-2
v_call: TRBV7-9
clone_size: many
d_call: TRBD1
cdr3_nt: TGTGCCAGCAGCTCCTCACTCGGACAGGCCTACTATGGCTACACCTTC
cdr3_aa: CASSSSLGQAYYGYTF

j_call: TRBJ1-2
v_call: TRBV5-1
clone_size: many
d_call: TRBD1
cdr3_nt: TGCGCCAGCAGCTCTGGGACAGGGAATAACTATGGCTACACCTTC
cdr3_aa: CASSSGTGNNYGYTF

j_call: TRBJ2-1
v_call: TRBV18
clone_size: many
d_call: -
cdr3_nt: TGTGCCAGCTCACCTAAACGTCTGGGCTCCTACAATGAGCAGTTCTTC
cdr3_aa: CASSPKRLGSYNEQFF

j_call: TRBJ1-4
v_call: TRBV6-5
clone_size: few
d_call: -
cdr3_nt: TGTGCCAGCAGTACTCAGGACCCTGCAACTAATGAAAAACTGTTTTTT
cdr3_aa: CASSTQDPATNEKLFF

j_call: TRBJ2-3
v_call: TRBV7-3
clone_size: -
d_call: -
cdr3_nt: TGTGCCAGCAGCTTAACGGACAAAACAGATACGCAGTATTTT
cdr3_aa: CASSLTDKTDTQYF

j_call: TRBJ1-1
v_call: TRBV7-2
clone_size: many
d_call: -
cdr3_nt: TGTGCCAGCAGCTTAGGTAGCGTTGGACAGAACACTGAAGCTTTCTTT
cdr3_aa: CASSLGSVGQNTEAFF

j_call: TRBJ1-2
v_call: TRBV4-2
clone_size: -
d_call: -
cdr3_nt: TGTGCCAGCAGCCAAGAGGAAAACTATGGCTACACCTTC
cdr3_aa: CASSQEENYGYTF

j_call: TRBJ1-4
v_call: TRBV28
clone_size: few
d_call: -
cdr3_nt: TGTGCCAGCACTTCCCCCGGGACATATGAAAAACTGTTTTTT
cdr3_aa: CASTSPGTYEKLFF

j_call: TRBJ1-4
v_call: TRBV6-2/TRBV6-3
clone_size: many
d_call: TRBD1
cdr3_nt: TGTGCCAGCAGTTACGGGGACAGGCTTGAAAAACTGTTTTTT
cdr3_aa: CASSYGDRLEKLFF

j_call: TRBJ1-5
v_call: TRBV25-1
clone_size: -
d_call: -
cdr3_nt: TGTGCCAGCAGCCCCCCTTCGGGTCAGCCCCAGCATTTT
cdr3_aa: CASSPPSGQPQHF

j_call: TRBJ2-7
v_call: TRBV6-2/TRBV6-3
clone_size: few
d_call: -
cdr3_nt: TGTGCCAGCACGCCATATTGGACCGCGGTGGACGAGCAGTACTTC
cdr3_aa: CASTPYWTAVDEQYF

j_call: TRBJ2-7
v_call: TRBV19
clone_size: -
d_call: TRBD1
cdr3_nt: TGTGCCAGTAGTGCCACAGGGGGCTCCTACGAGCAGTACTTC
cdr3_aa: CASSATGGSYEQYF

j_call: TRBJ1-2
v_call: TRBV28
clone_size: -
d_call: TRBD1
cdr3_nt: TGTGCCAGCAGTTCGGGACCCAGGGGGCTTGGCTACACCTTC
cdr3_aa: CASSSGPRGLGYTF

j_call: TRBJ2-2
v_call: TRBV10-3
clone_size: many
d_call: -
cdr3_nt: TGTGCCACCCACAGGGATCGAGAGCTGTTTTTT
cdr3_aa: CATHRDRELFF

j_call: TRBJ1-6
v_call: TRBV28
clone_size: -
d_call: TRBD1
cdr3_nt: TGTGCCAGCAGTTTGCCACAGGGGATGGAGTCACCCCTCCACTTT
cdr3_aa: CASSLPQGMESPLHF

j_call: TRBJ2-2
v_call: TRBV4-3
clone_size: -
d_call: TRBD1
cdr3_nt: TGCGCCAGCAGCCAAACCGGTCCGTCGTCAGGGGGAACCGGGGAGCTGTTTTTT
cdr3_aa: CASSQTGPSSGGTGELFF

j_call: TRBJ2-7
v_call: TRBV29-1
clone_size: many
d_call: TRBD1
cdr3_nt: TGCAGCGTTGAAGGGCGCAGGGGGCGTAACCACCTCTACGAGCAGTACTTC
cdr3_aa: CSVEGRRGRNHLYEQYF

j_call: TRBJ1-3
v_call: TRBV7-2
clone_size: many
d_call: TRBD1
cdr3_nt: TGTGCCAGCAGCCCCAGGGGGCAAGGAAACACCATATATTTT
cdr3_aa: CASSPRGQGNTIYF

j_call: TRBJ1-4
v_call: TRBV19
clone_size: -
d_call: -
cdr3_nt: TGTGCCAGTAGTATTCGTGGAGCTCGAAATGAAAAACTGTTTTTT
cdr3_aa: CASSIRGARNEKLFF

j_call: TRBJ1-4
v_call: TRBV12-3/TRBV12-4
clone_size: many
d_call: -
cdr3_nt: TGTGCCAGCAGTTTACTAGCTCCCAACGAAAAACTGTTTTTT
cdr3_aa: CASSLLAPNEKLFF

j_call: TRBJ2-1
v_call: TRBV28
clone_size: many
d_call: TRBD1
cdr3_nt: TGTGCCAGCAGTCCCGGGACAGGGGACGCCAATGAGCAGTTCTTC
cdr3_aa: CASSPGTGDANEQFF

j_call: TRBJ2-5
v_call: TRBV18
clone_size: few
d_call: -
cdr3_nt: TGTGCCAGCTCACCACCGGGCGGAGAGTCTCGGGCGACCCAGTACTTC
cdr3_aa: CASSPPGGESRATQYF

j_call: TRBJ2-1
v_call: TRBV7-9
clone_size: many
d_call: TRBD2
cdr3_nt: TGTGCCAGCAGTTTGGGGGGGGTAGGGAATGAGCAGTTCTTC
cdr3_aa: CASSLGGVGNEQFF

j_call: TRBJ2-5
v_call: TRBV7-3
clone_size: few
d_call: -
cdr3_nt: TGTGCCAGCAGCTTAACGAAGGGGGGCAAGCAAGAGACCCAGTACTTC
cdr3_aa: CASSLTKGGKQETQYF

j_call: TRBJ1-3
v_call: TRBV7-2
clone_size: many
d_call: -
cdr3_nt: TGTGCCAGCAGCTTAGTTCTGGGGAGGCGCTCTGGAAACACCATATATTTT
cdr3_aa: CASSLVLGRRSGNTIYF

j_call: TRBJ1-1
v_call: TRBV5-1
clone_size: many
d_call: -
cdr3_nt: TGCGCCAGCAGCGAAACTCGAGGGAGGACTGAAGCTTTCTTT
cdr3_aa: CASSETRGRTEAFF

j_call: TRBJ1-2
v_call: TRBV3-1
clone_size: -
d_call: TRBD1
cdr3_nt: TGTGCCAGCAGCCAAGGGGACAGAGGCCGACCCTATGGCTACACCTTC
cdr3_aa: CASSQGDRGRPYGYTF

j_call: TRBJ2-5
v_call: TRBV5-1
clone_size: many
d_call: TRBD2
cdr3_nt: TGCGCCAGCAGCTTGACTAGCGGGGGAGAGACCCAGTACTTC
cdr3_aa: CASSLTSGGETQYF

j_call: TRBJ2-5
v_call: TRBV4-1
clone_size: many
d_call: -
cdr3_nt: TGCGCCAGCAGCCAAGATCCTTCAGGGAGAGAGACCCAGTACTTC
cdr3_aa: CASSQDPSGRETQYF

j_call: TRBJ2-7
v_call: TRBV3-1
clone_size: -
d_call: -
cdr3_nt: TGTGCCAGCAGCCAAGAGTCGGGCGAGCAGTACTTC
cdr3_aa: CASSQESGEQYF

j_call: TRBJ2-6
v_call: TRBV20-1
clone_size: many
d_call: -
cdr3_nt: TGCAGTGCGCCGGACAACTCTGGGGCCAACGTCCTGACTTTC
cdr3_aa: CSAPDNSGANVLTF

j_call: TRBJ2-3
v_call: TRBV5-1
clone_size: -
d_call: TRBD2
cdr3_nt: TGCGCCAGCAGTGGCGGGGGGGCAAAAGATACGCAGTATTTT
cdr3_aa: CASSGGGAKDTQYF

j_call: TRBJ2-2
v_call: TRBV5-1
clone_size: few
d_call: TRBD2
cdr3_nt: TGCGCCAGCAGCTTGACTAGCGGGGGGGCCGCCGGGGAGCTGTTTTTT
cdr3_aa: CASSLTSGGAAGELFF

j_call: TRBJ1-5
v_call: TRBV12-3/TRBV12-4
clone_size: -
d_call: -
cdr3_nt: TGTGCCAGCAGTTTAGCGCAGTGGGATCAGCCCCAGCATTTT
cdr3_aa: CASSLAQWDQPQHF

j_call: TRBJ2-3
v_call: TRBV29-1
clone_size: many
d_call: TRBD2
cdr3_nt: TGCAGCGTCCGGCCCCTAGCGGGGGCAGATACGCAGTATTTT
cdr3_aa: CSVRPLAGADTQYF

j_call: TRBJ2-5
v_call: TRBV12-3/TRBV12-4
clone_size: -
d_call: TRBD1
cdr3_nt: TGTGCCAGCAGTACCCGGACAGGGTGGGGCCAAGAGACCCAGTACTTC
cdr3_aa: CASSTRTGWGQETQYF

j_call: TRBJ1-4
v_call: TRBV7-9
clone_size: few
d_call: -
cdr3_nt: TGTGCCAGCACCCCCGGATCTATCGGGGAAAAACTGTTTTTT
cdr3_aa: CASTPGSIGEKLFF

j_call: TRBJ1-2
v_call: TRBV6-2/TRBV6-3
clone_size: many
d_call: -
cdr3_nt: TGTGCCAGCAGTCGGTTCGGGCCCTATGGCTACACCTTC
cdr3_aa: CASSRFGPYGYTF

j_call: TRBJ2-2
v_call: TRBV18
clone_size: -
d_call: -
cdr3_nt: TGTGCCAGCTCACCAGAAGCTAACACCGGGGAGCTGTTTTTT
cdr3_aa: CASSPEANTGELFF

j_call: TRBJ1-1
v_call: TRBV18
clone_size: few
d_call: -
cdr3_nt: TGTGCCAGCTCACCATCCGGGGCGCAGAACACTGAAGCTTTCTTT
cdr3_aa: CASSPSGAQNTEAFF

j_call: TRBJ1-6
v_call: TRBV20-1
clone_size: -
d_call: -
cdr3_nt: TGCAGTGCTCCAAAGGGTAATTCACCCCTCCACTTT
cdr3_aa: CSAPKGNSPLHF

j_call: TRBJ1-6
v_call: TRBV7-2
clone_size: many
d_call: -
cdr3_nt: TGTGCCAGCAGCAGCGTTGGGTGGGACAATTCACCCCTCCACTTT
cdr3_aa: CASSSVGWDNSPLHF

j_call: TRBJ1-1
v_call: TRBV7-6
clone_size: few
d_call: -
cdr3_nt: TGTGCCAGCAGCTTAGATGGGAGCAGGGTCGCTGAAGCTTTCTTT
cdr3_aa: CASSLDGSRVAEAFF

j_call: TRBJ1-4
v_call: TRBV5-1
clone_size: many
d_call: -
cdr3_nt: TGCGCCAGCAGCTTGGCAGGGCGCGAAAAACTGTTTTTT
cdr3_aa: CASSLAGREKLFF

j_call: TRBJ1-1
v_call: TRBV5-1
clone_size: many
d_call: TRBD1
cdr3_nt: TGCGCCAGCAGACTCAACAGGGGACGTGGCACTGAAGCTTTCTTT
cdr3_aa: CASRLNRGRGTEAFF

j_call: TRBJ2-3
v_call: TRBV7-6
clone_size: many
d_call: TRBD1
cdr3_nt: TGTGCCAGCAGCTTCGGACAGGGACGGGGCACAGATACGCAGTATTTT
cdr3_aa: CASSFGQGRGTDTQYF

j_call: TRBJ2-3
v_call: TRBV5-1
clone_size: many
d_call: -
cdr3_nt: TGCGCCAGCAGCTTGGACCCAGCGCGGGTCACAGATACGCAGTATTTT
cdr3_aa: CASSLDPARVTDTQYF

j_call: TRBJ1-6
v_call: TRBV7-8
clone_size: many
d_call: -
cdr3_nt: TGTGCCAGCACCGTCGCAGGTTCACCCCTCCACTTT
cdr3_aa: CASTVAGSPLHF

j_call: TRBJ2-3
v_call: TRBV7-2
clone_size: -
d_call: TRBD2
cdr3_nt: TGTGCCAGCAGCCAGAATAGCGGGGGACCTCAGTATTTT
cdr3_aa: CASSQNSGGPQYF

j_call: TRBJ2-3
v_call: TRBV5-1
clone_size: many
d_call: -
cdr3_nt: TGCGCCAGCAGCCCGGATCCGGGGCCAGATACGCAGTATTTT
cdr3_aa: CASSPDPGPDTQYF

j_call: TRBJ1-4
v_call: TRBV20-1
clone_size: -
d_call: TRBD1
cdr3_nt: TGCAGTGCCTTCTACCGGGACAGGGGGCGACGAGCAACTAATGAAAAACTGTTTTTT
cdr3_aa: CSAFYRDRGRRATNEKLFF

j_call: TRBJ1-2
v_call: TRBV5-5
clone_size: many
d_call: TRBD1
cdr3_nt: TGTGCCAGCAGCATGAGGCTTCCGGGACAGGGTGGCTACACCTTC
cdr3_aa: CASSMRLPGQGGYTF

j_call: TRBJ1-1
v_call: TRBV7-2
clone_size: -
d_call: -
cdr3_nt: TGTGCCAGCAGCCCGAGTTGGGGTTACACTGAAGCTTTCTTT
cdr3_aa: CASSPSWGYTEAFF

j_call: TRBJ2-2
v_call: TRBV20-1
clone_size: -
d_call: TRBD2
cdr3_nt: TGCAGTGCGGCGGGCCTAGCGGGGATCAACACCGGGGAGCTGTTTTTT
cdr3_aa: CSAAGLAGINTGELFF